Only one count was recorded for the clone carrying this T cell receptor (beta chain). The data were obtained in a study of blood T cell repertoires in COVID-19. Study as a whole: Samples of COVID-19 (acute and convalescent) were obtained from the United States, Italy and Spain.

CDR1 is MNHEY and CDR2 is SVGAGI in the germline V gene. V gave up 6 bases and J gave up 7 bases; unmatched junction bases: 11. The CDR3 sequence is 15 residues long. Original analysis: Amplification from reference gene primers served as the basis for estimated nucleated cell counts. Clones were sequenced by immunoSEQ multiplex PCR, and TCRdb holds only the in-frame ones, with some missing. V, J and clone size are taken as reported in that table, and D and trimming were inferred from the DNA itself. The table shows approximately 240,000 clones, with 80% to 85% occurring only once. Sequencing input: peripheral blood. V is TRBV6-5 and J is TRBJ2-3, with 9 bases matching TRBD2. This sequence originates from a woman aged 80 or over with active or convalescent COVID-19. CDR3 in DNA: TGTGCCAGCAGCTTGAGCGGGGGGCTCTACTATACGCAGTATTTT. The encoded protein is CASSLSGGLYYTQYF.